This paragraph reports one TCR beta chain. Its antigen is not identified. This sample was taken from a study of post-analysis software for immune sequencing data. Study context: Disease trajectories encompassed relapsing-remitting, secondary progressive and progressive-relapsing multiple sclerosis.

Whole-study results and caveats: Clustering by F measure revealed strong co-clustering among samples prepared together in one batch. Significantly lower normalized Chao1 diversity was found in patients with multiple sclerosis relative to controls. Among roughly five TRBV segments more frequent in patients than controls were TRBV5-6, TRBV5-1 and TRBV20-1.

From germline, CDR1 is SEHNR and CDR2 FQNEAQ (reference sequence). V was trimmed by 1 base and J by 2 bases, leaving 9 bases between them. The CDR3 is 15 residues long. Built from TCR beta cDNA, the libraries had unique molecular identifiers in them. Input of about 0.9 to 10 million T cells yielded roughly 0.5 million cDNA molecules. TCRdb re-called the PCR reads through MiXCR, storing one row per CDR3 protein. The repertoire has about 680,000 distinct CDR3 sequences, roughly three fifths of them found once; the top ten carry about 10%. The rearrangement uses TRBV7-9 and TRBJ1-5, with D uncertain. The sample consisted of blood. The source of this sequence is a girl aged 2-9 years with multiple sclerosis. The CDR3 region has the DNA TGTGCCAGCAGCTTAGAAGTTGGAGGCAATCAGCCCCAGCATTTT. Encoded protein: CASSLEVGGNQPQHF.